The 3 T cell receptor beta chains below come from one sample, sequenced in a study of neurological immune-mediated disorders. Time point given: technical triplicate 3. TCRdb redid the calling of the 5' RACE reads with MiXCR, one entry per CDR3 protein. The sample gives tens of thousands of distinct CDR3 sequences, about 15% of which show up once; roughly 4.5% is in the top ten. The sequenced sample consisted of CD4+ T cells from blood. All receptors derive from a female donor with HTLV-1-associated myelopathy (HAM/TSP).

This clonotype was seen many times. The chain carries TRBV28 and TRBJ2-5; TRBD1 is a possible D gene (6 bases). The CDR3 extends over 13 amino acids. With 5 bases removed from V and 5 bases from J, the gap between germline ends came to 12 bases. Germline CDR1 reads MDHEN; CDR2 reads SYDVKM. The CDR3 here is CASSPQGRETQYF. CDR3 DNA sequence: TGTGCCAGCAGTCCACAGGGTAGGGAGACCCAGTACTTC.

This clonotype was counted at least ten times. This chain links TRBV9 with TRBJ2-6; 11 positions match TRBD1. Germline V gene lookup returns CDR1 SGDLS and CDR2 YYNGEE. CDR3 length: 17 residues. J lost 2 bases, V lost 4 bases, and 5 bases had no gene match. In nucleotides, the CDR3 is TGTGCCAGCAGCCCGGACAGGGGGCAAGCTGGGGCCAACGTCCTGACTTTC. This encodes CASSPDRGQAGANVLTF. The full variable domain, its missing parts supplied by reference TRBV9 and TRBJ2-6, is DSGVTQTPKHLITATGQRVTLRCSPRSGDLSVYWYQQSLDQGLQFLIQYYNGEERAKGNILERFSAQQFPDLHSELNLSSLELGDSALYFCASSPDRGQAGANVLTFGAGSRLTVL.

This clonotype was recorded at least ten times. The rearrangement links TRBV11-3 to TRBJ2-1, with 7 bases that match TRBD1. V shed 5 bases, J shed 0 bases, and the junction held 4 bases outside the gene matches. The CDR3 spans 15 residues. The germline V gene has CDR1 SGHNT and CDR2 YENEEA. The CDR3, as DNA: TGTGCCAGCAGCACAGACAGGGCCTCCTACAATGAGCAGTTCTTC. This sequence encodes CASSTDRASYNEQFF.